The 3 T cell receptor beta chains listed next were all sequenced from one sample in a study of CD4 and CD8 cells across lung adenocarcinoma regions. From the PCR reads, TCRdb called clonotypes with MiXCR, one entry per CDR3 protein. The data hold 20,000 to 30,000 distinct CDR3 sequences, with approximately 52% observed a single time. Sequencing used CD4+ T cells from the center of a lung tumor. Receptors were obtained from a male donor with lung adenocarcinoma. The CD4 and CD8 labels of this study may be unreliable.

There are many counts of this clonotype. V usage is TRBV7-2 and J usage is TRBJ2-5; no clear D gene. Trimming shortened V by 1 base and J by 1 base, and 7 bases separated the two germline ends. Germline V lookup: CDR1 SGHTA, CDR2 FQGNSA. This CDR3 region has 14 residues. DNA of the CDR3: TGTGCCAGCAGCTTAGATAACAGCCAAGAGACCCAGTACTTC. It specifies CASSLDNSQETQYF.

The chain has TRBV6-2 or TRBV6-3 and TRBJ1-2, with TRBD1 identical over 10 bases. Per germline, CDR1 MNHEY and CDR2 SVGEGT. The CDR3 totals 16 residues. V dropped 2 bases and J dropped 0; count of bases not matched to a gene: 3. The chain's CDR3 is CASSYPGQGANYGYTF. The CDR3 coding sequence is TGTGCCAGCAGTTACCCTGGACAGGGGGCTAACTATGGCTACACCTTC.

The J gene is TRBJ2-3, the V gene TRBV27, with D maybe TRBD2 (6 bases). Germline V gene sequence: CDR1 MNHEY, CDR2 SMNVEV (reference sequence). V lost 7 bases to trimming and J lost 11 bases, with 25 bases between them. This CDR3 comprises 15 residues. The CDR3 region is CASTLGGTAKNMQYF. Here the CDR3 DNA reads TGTGCCAGCACCCTGGGGGGAACAGCCAAAAACATGCAGTATTTT.